Given below is one T cell receptor (beta chain) in context. MiXCR, run by TCRdb on the RT-PCR reads, gives a single entry per CDR3 protein. The sample consists of fewer than 200,000 distinct CDR3 sequences, 30% of them appearing once. The data were taken from a study of patients and donors after allogeneic stem cell transplantation. Trimming shortened V by 3 bases and J by 4 bases, and 18 bases separated the two germline ends. This CDR3 contains 16 residues. Germline loops: CDR1 SEHNR, CDR2 FQNEAQ (reference sequence). The chain has TRBV7-9 and TRBJ1-2, with a tentative D call TRBD1 (6 bases). Sequences were obtained from blood, either unsorted or a sorted T cell fraction (not recorded which). This clonotype was sampled from a human donor who was either an allogeneic HSCT recipient or a stem cell or donor lymphocyte infusion donor (not recorded which). It is not recorded whose cells these are; they may come from a transplant donor. The CDR3 coding sequence is TGTGCCAGCAGCTTTTCCCCGACCGGGGGCGGCTATGGCTACACCTTC. Its protein product is CASSFSPTGGGYGYTF.